This TCR beta chain was observed in a study of blood T cell repertoires in COVID-19. Across the whole study: The study drew acute and convalescent COVID-19 samples from the United States, Italy and Spain. T cells, B-cell-depleted T cells, or PBMCs provided the cDNA or gDNA that served as material.

Original handling: Counts of nucleated cells, estimated from reference gene primer amplification, were obtained. Sequencing was performed with immunoSEQ multiplex PCR; in TCRdb, only in-frame clones are kept and a portion is missing. V, J and clone size were drawn from that table, and D and trimming were deduced from the DNA. Here the sample spans about 110,000 clones, 70% to 90% being singletons. From germline, CDR1 is LNHNV and CDR2 YYDKDF (reference sequence). CDR3 size: 15 residues. Trimming shortened V by 6 bases and J by 1 base, and 12 bases separated the two germline ends. The TCR sequence derives from a middle-aged man with acute or convalescent COVID-19. The chain joins TRBV15 to TRBJ2-2; D is undetermined. The sample comprised peripheral blood. CDR3 in amino acids: CATSKWALNTGELFF. CDR3 DNA: TGTGCCACCAGTAAGTGGGCACTGAACACCGGGGAGCTGTTTTTT.